This T cell receptor (beta chain) derives from a study of cytomegalovirus exposure and HLA in healthy donors. Study overall: HLA-typed donors were the source of approximately 80 million unique TCRs, which an early data release held.

The PCR made use of 60 Vbeta and 13 Jbeta primers. The method was immunoSEQ multiplex PCR; TCRdb's version includes in-frame clones alone and lacks a portion of them. The sample yields around 95,000 clones, about 74% seen once. In germline, CDR1 is SQVTM, CDR2 ANQGSEA. There are 15 residues in the CDR3. The V end was cut by 2 bases, the J end by 1 base, with 14 bases between. The sequencing sample was made of PBMCs. This TCR came from a male donor in good health and CMV-seronegative. The V and J genes are TRBV29-1 and TRBJ1-2; D unclear. CDR3 nucleotide sequence: TGCAGCGTTGAATGGGCAACAGTGAGTAACTATGGCTACACCTTC. Amino acid sequence: CSVEWATVSNYGYTF.